These T cell receptor beta chains were read from a single sample in a study of cytomegalovirus exposure and HLA in healthy donors. Assay used: immunoSEQ multiplex PCR; TCRdb lists only in-frame clones, some missing. The sample yields 150,000 or so clones, approximately 90% seen once. The sequenced sample was PBMCs. These receptors came from a woman under 40 in good health and CMV-seropositive. Both conserved end residues are part of each CDR3. Each record gives: J gene, D gene, V gene, clone size, CDR3 DNA, CDR3 protein. D genes are given only for firm matches. Part of the rows lack a size; the others show once, few, many or a class for expanded clones.

J gene: TRBJ1-4; D gene: TRBD1; V gene: TRBV7-8; clone size: NA; CDR3 DNA: TGTGCCAGCAGCAAATTCCCTACCGGGACAGGGGAAAAACTGTTTTTT; CDR3 protein: CASSKFPTGTGEKLFF
J gene: TRBJ1-1; D gene: TRBD1; V gene: TRBV29-1; clone size: NA; CDR3 DNA: TGCAGCGTAGAAAAACAGGGGGCGCGGACTGAAGCTTTCTTT; CDR3 protein: CSVEKQGARTEAFF
J gene: TRBJ1-5; D gene: TRBD1; V gene: TRBV6-1; clone size: NA; CDR3 DNA: TGTGCCAGCAGTGTGGGGGTGGGCAGGGGGCAGGGCAATCAGCCCCAGCATTTT; CDR3 protein: CASSVGVGRGQGNQPQHF
J gene: TRBJ2-1; D gene: TRBD2; V gene: TRBV19; clone size: NA; CDR3 DNA: TGTGCCAGTAGGACCCACGGCGCGGGAGAGTTGTATAATGAGCAGTTCTTC; CDR3 protein: CASRTHGAGELYNEQFF
J gene: TRBJ1-1; D gene: TRBD1; V gene: TRBV7-9; clone size: NA; CDR3 DNA: TGTGCCAGCAGCTTGACAGGGAATACTGAAGCTTTCTTT; CDR3 protein: CASSLTGNTEAFF
J gene: TRBJ1-1; D gene: NA; V gene: TRBV4-1; clone size: NA; CDR3 DNA: TGCGCCAGCAGCTCTAAGGGGGGGGCTTTACCTGAAGCTTTCTTT; CDR3 protein: CASSSKGGALPEAFF
J gene: TRBJ1-1; D gene: NA; V gene: TRBV19; clone size: NA; CDR3 DNA: TGTGCCAGTAGTATTAATGGCCAGTTGAACACTGAAGCTTTCTTT; CDR3 protein: CASSINGQLNTEAFF
J gene: TRBJ2-7; D gene: TRBD2; V gene: TRBV29-1; clone size: once; CDR3 DNA: TGCAGCGTTGATGCGGGGGGACGGGCCCCCTACGAGCAGTACTTC; CDR3 protein: CSVDAGGRAPYEQYF
J gene: TRBJ1-6; D gene: NA; V gene: TRBV28; clone size: NA; CDR3 DNA: TGTGCCAGCAGTTCGAACCGGGACATATATCCCCTCCACTTT; CDR3 protein: CASSSNRDIYPLHF
J gene: TRBJ2-1; D gene: TRBD2; V gene: TRBV7-3; clone size: NA; CDR3 DNA: TGTGCCAGCAGCCCCAGACCTAGCGGATCCAATGAGCAGTTCTTC; CDR3 protein: CASSPRPSGSNEQFF
J gene: TRBJ2-7; D gene: NA; V gene: TRBV6-1; clone size: few; CDR3 DNA: TGTGCCAGCAGTGAAGATTGGGGCCCAACCTCCGAGCAGTACTTC; CDR3 protein: CASSEDWGPTSEQYF
J gene: TRBJ1-1; D gene: TRBD1; V gene: TRBV9; clone size: once; CDR3 DNA: TGTGCCAGCAGTCCGGACAGGGACACTGAAGCTTTCTTT; CDR3 protein: CASSPDRDTEAFF
J gene: TRBJ2-7; D gene: NA; V gene: TRBV10-3; clone size: NA; CDR3 DNA: TGTGCCATCAGTGCGGAGTGCCGGGACATGGTTTACGAGCAGTACTTC; CDR3 protein: CAISAECRDMVYEQYF
J gene: TRBJ1-4; D gene: NA; V gene: TRBV7-9; clone size: NA; CDR3 DNA: TGTGCCAGCAGCTTAGCCCGGGGTGAAAAACTGTTTTTT; CDR3 protein: CASSLARGEKLFF
J gene: TRBJ1-6; D gene: NA; V gene: TRBV6-5; clone size: few; CDR3 DNA: TGTGCCAGCAGTTACTCTGGACAGAACTATAATTCACCCCTCCACTTT; CDR3 protein: CASSYSGQNYNSPLHF
J gene: TRBJ2-1; D gene: NA; V gene: TRBV5-4; clone size: NA; CDR3 DNA: TGTGCCAGCAGCCCGGAGAGATACAATGAGCAGTTCTTC; CDR3 protein: CASSPERYNEQFF
J gene: TRBJ2-3; D gene: TRBD2; V gene: TRBV15; clone size: NA; CDR3 DNA: TGTGCCACCAGCGCCGGGGGGACTTACCCTAGCACAGATACGCAGTATTTT; CDR3 protein: CATSAGGTYPSTDTQYF
J gene: TRBJ1-6; D gene: NA; V gene: TRBV29-1; clone size: NA; CDR3 DNA: TGCAGCGTTGCCGAGGCTTATAATTCACCCCTCCACTTT; CDR3 protein: CSVAEAYNSPLHF
J gene: TRBJ1-2; D gene: NA; V gene: TRBV5-6; clone size: once; CDR3 DNA: TGTGCCAGCAGCCTGGGGGGCAGGGTAGTGTATGGCTACACCTTC; CDR3 protein: CASSLGGRVVYGYTF
J gene: TRBJ2-7; D gene: TRBD1; V gene: TRBV28; clone size: NA; CDR3 DNA: TGTGCCAGCAGAACAGGGGGTGAACCCGTCCACGAGCAGTACTTC; CDR3 protein: CASRTGGEPVHEQYF
J gene: TRBJ1-1; D gene: TRBD1; V gene: TRBV27; clone size: NA; CDR3 DNA: TGTGCCAGCAGTTCATACCGGGACAGGGGGCTCGAGGTAGTGAACACTGAAGCTTTCTTT; CDR3 protein: CASSSYRDRGLEVVNTEAFF
J gene: TRBJ2-7; D gene: NA; V gene: TRBV5-5; clone size: NA; CDR3 DNA: TGTGCCAGCAGCTTGGAAACTAGGTCCTACGAGCAGTACTTC; CDR3 protein: CASSLETRSYEQYF
J gene: TRBJ2-3; D gene: NA; V gene: TRBV5-4; clone size: once; CDR3 DNA: TGTGCCAGCAGCTCCGCCCAGGATGGGGATACGCAGTATTTT; CDR3 protein: CASSSAQDGDTQYF
J gene: TRBJ2-7; D gene: NA; V gene: TRBV18; clone size: once; CDR3 DNA: TGTGCCAGCTCACCCCCGGCAGGGGATGCGCAGTACTTC; CDR3 protein: CASSPPAGDAQYF
J gene: TRBJ2-3; D gene: TRBD2; V gene: TRBV28; clone size: NA; CDR3 DNA: TGTGCCAGCAGTTTATTCCCCCGGACTAGCGGGAGCACAGATACGCAGTATTTT; CDR3 protein: CASSLFPRTSGSTDTQYF
J gene: TRBJ2-2; D gene: TRBD1; V gene: TRBV2; clone size: once; CDR3 DNA: TGTGCCAGCAGTCGACAGGGGGGCATGGCCTCCGGGGAGCTGTTTTTT; CDR3 protein: CASSRQGGMASGELFF
J gene: TRBJ2-3; D gene: TRBD2; V gene: TRBV4-1; clone size: NA; CDR3 DNA: TGCGCCAGCAGCCAATTCTTCCGGACTGACTATACTAGCGGGACCTTCACAGATACGCAGTATTTT; CDR3 protein: CASSQFFRTDYTSGTFTDTQYF
J gene: TRBJ1-5; D gene: NA; V gene: TRBV28; clone size: NA; CDR3 DNA: TGTGCCAGCAGAGGACAGTTAAATCAGCCCCAGCATTTT; CDR3 protein: CASRGQLNQPQHF
J gene: TRBJ2-4; D gene: TRBD2; V gene: TRBV6-6; clone size: NA; CDR3 DNA: TGTGCCAGCTCCGGACTAGCGGGAAACATTCAGTACTTC; CDR3 protein: CASSGLAGNIQYF
J gene: TRBJ1-1; D gene: NA; V gene: TRBV27; clone size: NA; CDR3 DNA: TGTGCCAGCAGTTTGGGCTCGAACACTGAAGCTTTCTTT; CDR3 protein: CASSLGSNTEAFF
J gene: TRBJ2-7; D gene: NA; V gene: TRBV6-6; clone size: NA; CDR3 DNA: TGTGCCAGCAGTTACGTCCGGTACGAGCAGTACTTC; CDR3 protein: CASSYVRYEQYF
J gene: TRBJ2-1; D gene: TRBD1; V gene: TRBV29-1; clone size: once; CDR3 DNA: TGCAGCGCTGGGACAGGGGTCTACAATGAGCAGTTCTTC; CDR3 protein: CSAGTGVYNEQFF
J gene: TRBJ2-2; D gene: NA; V gene: TRBV6-5; clone size: NA; CDR3 DNA: TGTGCCAGCAGTTACGGTTCTCCAGGGGCCGGGGAGCTGTTTTTT; CDR3 protein: CASSYGSPGAGELFF
J gene: TRBJ2-7; D gene: NA; V gene: TRBV9; clone size: once; CDR3 DNA: TGTGCCAGCAGCCAGGGGACGGACTCCTACGAGCAGTACTTC; CDR3 protein: CASSQGTDSYEQYF
J gene: TRBJ2-7; D gene: NA; V gene: TRBV2; clone size: NA; CDR3 DNA: TGTGCCAGCAGGGGCAGCTATCCGGAGTACTTC; CDR3 protein: CASRGSYPEYF
J gene: TRBJ2-5; D gene: TRBD2; V gene: TRBV10-3; clone size: NA; CDR3 DNA: TGTGCCATCAGTGAGAGGGGAGGGGACGAGACCCAGTACTTC; CDR3 protein: CAISERGGDETQYF
J gene: TRBJ2-2; D gene: TRBD2; V gene: TRBV29-1; clone size: NA; CDR3 DNA: TGCAGCGTTGAAGAAGCGAGCGGGAGAACCGGGGAGCTGTTTTTT; CDR3 protein: CSVEEASGRTGELFF
J gene: TRBJ2-5; D gene: NA; V gene: TRBV18; clone size: NA; CDR3 DNA: TGTGCCAGCTCCTCGGGTGAGGGGACCCAGTACTTC; CDR3 protein: CASSSGEGTQYF
J gene: TRBJ1-5; D gene: NA; V gene: TRBV27; clone size: NA; CDR3 DNA: TGTGCCAGCAGTGCTAGGGGGGGTAGGAGGGACAATCAGCCCCAGCATTTT; CDR3 protein: CASSARGGRRDNQPQHF
J gene: TRBJ2-1; D gene: NA; V gene: TRBV29-1; clone size: NA; CDR3 DNA: TGCAGCGTTGTAGGAGGTAACAATGAGCAGTTCTTC; CDR3 protein: CSVVGGNNEQFF
J gene: TRBJ2-7; D gene: TRBD2; V gene: TRBV28; clone size: NA; CDR3 DNA: TGTGCCAGCAGTTCCCGGCGGGAGGAGTTCGGGCAGTACTTC; CDR3 protein: CASSSRREEFGQYF
J gene: TRBJ2-7; D gene: NA; V gene: TRBV5-1; clone size: NA; CDR3 DNA: TGCGCCAGCAGCTTGGTTGGCCAGATTTACGAGCAGTACTTC; CDR3 protein: CASSLVGQIYEQYF
J gene: TRBJ1-2; D gene: NA; V gene: TRBV28; clone size: NA; CDR3 DNA: TGTGCCAGCAGTTTATTTGGCAGCTATGGCTACACCTTC; CDR3 protein: CASSLFGSYGYTF
J gene: TRBJ2-2; D gene: TRBD2; V gene: TRBV6-5; clone size: NA; CDR3 DNA: TGTGCCAGCAGAGCTACGGGGGGGAACACCGGGGAGCTGTTTTTT; CDR3 protein: CASRATGGNTGELFF
J gene: TRBJ2-5; D gene: TRBD1; V gene: TRBV29-1; clone size: NA; CDR3 DNA: TGCAGCGTTCTAGATACAGGGGGCCCCCAAGAGACCCAGTACTTC; CDR3 protein: CSVLDTGGPQETQYF
J gene: TRBJ2-1; D gene: TRBD2; V gene: TRBV29-1; clone size: NA; CDR3 DNA: TGCAGCGTTCGGCAGCGGGGTAACAATGAGCAGTTCTTC; CDR3 protein: CSVRQRGNNEQFF
J gene: TRBJ1-2; D gene: NA; V gene: TRBV6-6; clone size: NA; CDR3 DNA: TGTGCCAGCAGTTACGCCCGGGAAGCCGGAAATGGCTACACCTTC; CDR3 protein: CASSYAREAGNGYTF
J gene: TRBJ2-7; D gene: TRBD1; V gene: TRBV7-9; clone size: NA; CDR3 DNA: TGTGCCAGCAGCTTAGACGGGACAGAGTACGAGCAGTACTTC; CDR3 protein: CASSLDGTEYEQYF
J gene: TRBJ1-6; D gene: NA; V gene: TRBV7-2; clone size: NA; CDR3 DNA: TGTGCCAGCAGCCTACCCTGGTCACCCCTCCACTTT; CDR3 protein: CASSLPWSPLHF
J gene: TRBJ2-1; D gene: TRBD2; V gene: TRBV5-1; clone size: once; CDR3 DNA: TGCGCCAGCAGCACACTAGCGGGGGGGCCGAATGAGCAGTTCTTC; CDR3 protein: CASSTLAGGPNEQFF
J gene: TRBJ2-1; D gene: TRBD2; V gene: TRBV7-2; clone size: NA; CDR3 DNA: TGTGCCAGCAGCGCGGGACTAGCGGGGGGCAATGAGCAGTTCTTC; CDR3 protein: CASSAGLAGGNEQFF